The source of this T cell receptor beta chain is a study of immune cell composition in non-small cell lung cancer. Whole-study results and caveats: Overall clonality, unlike maximal tumour-associated clone frequency, did not predict TIL reactivity. Around 80% of squamous and about 31% of adenocarcinoma cases had tumour-associated clones >0.5%. Tumour-reactive clones were not shown to match dominant in vivo tumour clones.

CDR1 and CDR2 from the germline V gene are SGHTA and FQGNSA. This CDR3 comprises 16 residues. V gave up 1 base and J gave up 4 bases, with 16 bases separating them. About this clone itself: The antigen is undetermined.

Normal lung sampling was at least 3 cm from the tumour, as distant as possible. Assay used: immunoSEQ multiplex PCR; TCRdb lists only in-frame clones, some missing. The table records 1,500 to 2,000 clones, less than 75% of them present only once. The TCR comes from a human donor with non-small cell lung cancer. Sequencing was done on a sample of non-adjacent lung tissue. This chain uses TRBV7-2 with TRBJ1-1, with a tentative D call TRBD1 (5 bases). The CDR3 sequence is CASSLGSGPTGTEAFF. The CDR3 DNA reads TGTGCCAGCAGCTTAGGGTCAGGGCCGACGGGCACTGAAGCTTTCTTT.